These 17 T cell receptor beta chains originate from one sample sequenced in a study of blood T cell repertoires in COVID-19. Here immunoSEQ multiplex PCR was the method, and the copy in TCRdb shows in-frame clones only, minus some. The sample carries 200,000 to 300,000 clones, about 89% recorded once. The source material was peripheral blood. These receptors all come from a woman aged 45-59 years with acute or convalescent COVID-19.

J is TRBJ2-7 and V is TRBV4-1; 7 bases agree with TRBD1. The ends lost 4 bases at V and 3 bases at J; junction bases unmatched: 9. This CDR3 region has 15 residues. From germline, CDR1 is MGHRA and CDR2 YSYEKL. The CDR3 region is CASSRLDRVDYEQYF. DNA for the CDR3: TGCGCCAGCAGCCGGCTAGACAGGGTAGACTACGAGCAGTACTTC.

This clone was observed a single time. The CDR3 spells CASSPTGDITTGELFF. CDR3 DNA: TGCGCCAGCAGCCCAACTGGGGACATCACCACCGGGGAGCTGTTTTTT. The chain carries TRBV5-1 and TRBJ2-2; a weak D match, TRBD1 (6 bases). The CDR3 has 16 residues. Germline values: CDR1 SGHRS, CDR2 YFSETQ. Trimming removed 4 bases from V and 4 bases from J, with 17 bases in between.

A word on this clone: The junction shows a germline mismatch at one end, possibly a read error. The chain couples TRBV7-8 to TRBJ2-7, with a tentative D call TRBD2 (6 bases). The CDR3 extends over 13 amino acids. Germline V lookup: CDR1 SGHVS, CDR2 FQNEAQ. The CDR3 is CASSFRDSHEQYF. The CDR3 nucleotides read TGTGCCAGCAGCTTCCGGGACTCCCACGAGCAGTACTTC.

The CDR3 loop is CASSKVSGQETQYF. CDR3 nucleotides: TGTGCCAGCAGCAAAGTGTCGGGCCAAGAGACCCAGTACTTC. The genes are TRBV21-1 and TRBJ2-5; the table calls TRBD2, which could not be checked here. TRBV21-1 is given as a pseudogene. The CDR3 totals 14 residues.

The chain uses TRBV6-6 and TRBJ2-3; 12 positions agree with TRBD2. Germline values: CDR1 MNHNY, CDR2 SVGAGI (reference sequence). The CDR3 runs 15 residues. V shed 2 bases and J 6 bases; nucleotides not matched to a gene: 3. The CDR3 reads CASSYGLAGSDTQYF. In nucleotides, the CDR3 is TGTGCCAGCAGTTACGGACTAGCGGGATCTGATACGCAGTATTTT.

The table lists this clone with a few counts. The CDR3 spells CASSTGTSGRETQYF. CDR3 DNA sequence: TGTGCCAGCAGCACCGGGACTAGCGGGAGAGAGACCCAGTACTTC. This sequence joins TRBV9 and TRBJ2-5; TRBD2 matches at 14 bases. Germline values: CDR1 SGDLS, CDR2 YYNGEE. The V gene end was trimmed by 4 bases and the J gene end by 4 bases; junction bases not matched to a gene: 3. The CDR3 sequence is 15 residues long.

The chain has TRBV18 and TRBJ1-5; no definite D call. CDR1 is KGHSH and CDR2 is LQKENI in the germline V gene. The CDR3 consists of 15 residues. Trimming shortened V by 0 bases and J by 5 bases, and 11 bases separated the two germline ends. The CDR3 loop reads CASSPPFPRDQPQHF. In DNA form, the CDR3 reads TGTGCCAGCTCACCACCGTTTCCCCGGGATCAGCCCCAGCATTTT.

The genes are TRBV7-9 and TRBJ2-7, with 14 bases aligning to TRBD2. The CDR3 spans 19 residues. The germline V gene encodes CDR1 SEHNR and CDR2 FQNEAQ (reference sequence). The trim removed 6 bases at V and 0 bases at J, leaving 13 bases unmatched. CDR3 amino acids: CASSHPGLAGVYGSYEQYF. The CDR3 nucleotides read TGTGCCAGCAGTCACCCGGGACTAGCGGGAGTATACGGCTCCTACGAGCAGTACTTC.

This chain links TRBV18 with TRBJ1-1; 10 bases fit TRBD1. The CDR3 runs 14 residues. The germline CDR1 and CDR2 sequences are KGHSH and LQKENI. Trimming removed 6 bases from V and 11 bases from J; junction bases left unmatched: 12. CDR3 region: CASSGSTGGAFAFF. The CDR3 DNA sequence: TGTGCCAGCTCGGGTTCGACAGGGGGCGCGTTTGCTTTCTTT. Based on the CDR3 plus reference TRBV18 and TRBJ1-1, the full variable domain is NAGVMQNPRHLVRRRGQEARLRCSPMKGHSHVYWYRQLPEEGLKFMVYLQKENIIDESGMPKERFSAEFPKEGPSILRIQQVVRGDSAAYFCASSGSTGGAFAFFGQGTRLTVV.

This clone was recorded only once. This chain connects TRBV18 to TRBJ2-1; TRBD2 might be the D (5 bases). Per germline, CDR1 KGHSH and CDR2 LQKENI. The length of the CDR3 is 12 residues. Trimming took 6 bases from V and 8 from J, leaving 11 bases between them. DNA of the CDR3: TGTGCCAGCTCTCTTACTAGTTATGAGCAGTTCTTC. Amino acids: CASSLTSYEQFF.

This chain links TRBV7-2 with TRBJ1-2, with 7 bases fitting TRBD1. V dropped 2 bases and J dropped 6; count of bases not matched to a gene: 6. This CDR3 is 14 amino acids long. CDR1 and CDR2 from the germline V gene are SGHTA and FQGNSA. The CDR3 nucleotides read TGTGCCAGCAGCTTATTCGAGGGGGCCCATGGCTACACCTTC. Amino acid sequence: CASSLFEGAHGYTF.

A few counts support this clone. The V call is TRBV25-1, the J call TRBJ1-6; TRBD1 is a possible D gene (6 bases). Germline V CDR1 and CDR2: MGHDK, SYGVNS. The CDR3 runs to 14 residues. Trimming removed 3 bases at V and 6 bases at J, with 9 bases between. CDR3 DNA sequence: TGTGCCAGCAGTGATAGGACAGCTAATTCACCCCTCCACTTT. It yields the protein CASSDRTANSPLHF.

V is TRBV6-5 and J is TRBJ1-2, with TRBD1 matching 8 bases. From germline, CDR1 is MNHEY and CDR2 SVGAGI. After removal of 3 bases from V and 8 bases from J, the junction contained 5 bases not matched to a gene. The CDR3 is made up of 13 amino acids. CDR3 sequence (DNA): TGTGCCAGCAGTTATACAGGGGGAACAGGCTACACCTTC. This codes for CASSYTGGTGYTF.

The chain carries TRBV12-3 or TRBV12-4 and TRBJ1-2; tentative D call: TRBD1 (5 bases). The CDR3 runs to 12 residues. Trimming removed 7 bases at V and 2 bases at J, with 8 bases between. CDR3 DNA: TGTGCCAGCACCCCAGGGAACTATGGCTACACCTTC. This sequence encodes CASTPGNYGYTF.

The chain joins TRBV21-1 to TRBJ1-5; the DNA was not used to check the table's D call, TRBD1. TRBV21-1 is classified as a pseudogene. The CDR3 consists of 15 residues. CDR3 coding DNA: TGTGCCAGCACCAGGACAGGGGCTAGCAATCAGCCCCAGCATTTT. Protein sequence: CASTRTGASNQPQHF.

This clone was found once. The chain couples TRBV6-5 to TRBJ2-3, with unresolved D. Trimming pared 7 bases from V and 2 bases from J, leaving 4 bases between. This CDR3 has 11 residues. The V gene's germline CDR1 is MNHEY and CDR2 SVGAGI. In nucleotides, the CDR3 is TGTGCCAGCACCTACACAGATACGCAGTATTTT. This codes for CASTYTDTQYF.

The CDR3: CAISEQAGEPDTQYF. CDR3 sequence (DNA): TGTGCCATCAGTGAGCAGGCGGGAGAACCGGATACGCAGTATTTT. The V call is TRBV10-3, the J call TRBJ2-3; 7 bases match TRBD2. The J segment lost 6 bases and the V segment lost 2 bases, leaving 8 bases of the junction unmatched. Germline CDR1 ENHRY, CDR2 SYGVKD. The CDR3 is made up of 15 amino acids.